The following is a T cell receptor beta chain sequence with its context. Antigen unknown. A J-beta primer mix and a sample-barcoded 5' primer were used in a second PCR of roughly 6 to 12 cycles. One entry per CDR3 protein results from TCRdb running MiXCR on the 5' RACE reads. The sample gives more than 900,000 distinct CDR3 sequences, 20% to 25% of which show up once; approximately 0.79% is in the top ten. The data are from a study of blood T cells in healthy people across ages. Study findings and constraints: Roughly linear declines in TCR beta diversity per million T cells occurred with age.

Germline V lookup: CDR1 MNHEY, CDR2 SVGAGI. V was cut by 5 bases and J by 2 bases, with 13 bases left in between. This CDR3 is 15 amino acids long. These data are also associated with another study on T cells of mothers and their children.

The receptor was isolated from a girl aged 2 to 10 in good health. The sequenced sample was blood. The chain uses TRBV6-5 and TRBJ2-1; perhaps TRBD1 as D (6 bases). The CDR3 protein is CASSNRDGPYNEQFF. The CDR3, as DNA: TGTGCCAGCAGTAACAGGGATGGGCCCTACAATGAGCAGTTCTTC.